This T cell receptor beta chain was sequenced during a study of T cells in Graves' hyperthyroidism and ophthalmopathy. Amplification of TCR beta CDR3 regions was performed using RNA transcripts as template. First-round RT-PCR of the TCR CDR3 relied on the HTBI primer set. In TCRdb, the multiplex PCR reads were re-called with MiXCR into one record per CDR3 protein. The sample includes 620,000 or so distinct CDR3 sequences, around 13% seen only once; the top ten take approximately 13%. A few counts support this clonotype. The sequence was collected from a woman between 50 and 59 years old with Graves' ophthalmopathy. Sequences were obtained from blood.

The CDR3 sequence is CSVVDRGSGNTIYF. The DNA for the CDR3 is TGCAGCGTGGTGGACAGGGGCTCTGGAAACACCATATATTTT. This sequence joins TRBV29-1 and TRBJ1-3; TRBD1 aligns across 9 bases. V shed 6 bases, J shed 0 bases, and the junction held 3 bases outside the gene matches. CDR1 and CDR2 (germline): SQVTM, ANQGSEA. This CDR3 is 14 amino acids long.